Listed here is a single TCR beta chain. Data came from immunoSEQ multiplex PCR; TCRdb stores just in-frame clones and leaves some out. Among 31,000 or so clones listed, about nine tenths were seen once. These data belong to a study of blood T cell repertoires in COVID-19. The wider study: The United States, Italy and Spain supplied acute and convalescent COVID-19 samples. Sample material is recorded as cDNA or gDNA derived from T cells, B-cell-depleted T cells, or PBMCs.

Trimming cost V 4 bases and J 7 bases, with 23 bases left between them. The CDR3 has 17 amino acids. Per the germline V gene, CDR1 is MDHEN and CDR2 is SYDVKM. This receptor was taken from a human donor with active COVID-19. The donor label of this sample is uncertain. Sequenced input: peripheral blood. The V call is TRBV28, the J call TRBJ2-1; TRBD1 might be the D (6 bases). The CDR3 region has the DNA TGTGCCAGCAGTTCCTATCACACACTTTCAGGGGCGAATGAGCAGTTCTTC. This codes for CASSSYHTLSGANEQFF.